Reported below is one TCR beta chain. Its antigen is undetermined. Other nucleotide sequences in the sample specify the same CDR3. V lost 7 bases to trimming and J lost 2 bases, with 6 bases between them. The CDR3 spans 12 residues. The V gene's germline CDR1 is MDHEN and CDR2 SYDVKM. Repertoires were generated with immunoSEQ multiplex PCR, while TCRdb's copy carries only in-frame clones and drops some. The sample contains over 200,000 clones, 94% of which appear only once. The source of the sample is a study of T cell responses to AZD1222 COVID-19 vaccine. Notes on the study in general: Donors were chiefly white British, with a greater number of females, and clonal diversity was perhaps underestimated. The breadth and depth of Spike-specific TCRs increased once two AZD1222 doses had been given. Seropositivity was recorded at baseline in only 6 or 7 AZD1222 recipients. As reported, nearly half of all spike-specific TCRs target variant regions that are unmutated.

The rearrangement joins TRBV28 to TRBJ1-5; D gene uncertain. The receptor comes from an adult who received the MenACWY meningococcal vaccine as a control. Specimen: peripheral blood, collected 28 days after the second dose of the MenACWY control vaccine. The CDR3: CASTWGNQPQHF. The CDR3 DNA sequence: TGTGCCAGCACTTGGGGCAATCAGCCCCAGCATTTT. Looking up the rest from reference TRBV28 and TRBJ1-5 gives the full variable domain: DVKVTQSSRYLVKRTGEKVFLECVQDMDHENMFWYRQDPGLGLRLIYFSYDVKMKEKGDIPEGYSVSREKKERFSLILESASTNQTSMYLCASTWGNQPQHFGDGTRLSIL.